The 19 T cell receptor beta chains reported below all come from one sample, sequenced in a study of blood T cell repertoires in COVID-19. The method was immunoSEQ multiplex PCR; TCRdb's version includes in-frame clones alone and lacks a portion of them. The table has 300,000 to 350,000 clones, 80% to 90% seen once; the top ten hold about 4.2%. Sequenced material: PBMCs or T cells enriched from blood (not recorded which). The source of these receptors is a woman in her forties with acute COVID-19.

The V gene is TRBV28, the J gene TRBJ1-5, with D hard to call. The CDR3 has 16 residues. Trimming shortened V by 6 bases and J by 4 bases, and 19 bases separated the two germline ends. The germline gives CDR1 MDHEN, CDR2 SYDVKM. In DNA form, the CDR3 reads TGTGCCAGCAGCCAGCTCGGAGCGCTTTTAAATCAGCCCCAGCATTTT. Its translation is CASSQLGALLNQPQHF.

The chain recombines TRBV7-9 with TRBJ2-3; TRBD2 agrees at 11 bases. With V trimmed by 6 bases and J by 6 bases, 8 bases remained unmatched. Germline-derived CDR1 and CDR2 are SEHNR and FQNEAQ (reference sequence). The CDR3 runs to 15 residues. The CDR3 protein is CASSQGLAEGDTQYF. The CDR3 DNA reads TGTGCCAGCAGTCAGGGACTAGCGGAGGGGGATACGCAGTATTTT.

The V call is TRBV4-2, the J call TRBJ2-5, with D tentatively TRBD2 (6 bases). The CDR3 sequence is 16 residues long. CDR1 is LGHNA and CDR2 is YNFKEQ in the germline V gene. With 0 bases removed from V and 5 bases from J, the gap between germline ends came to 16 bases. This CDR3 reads CASSQDFRRVTETQYF. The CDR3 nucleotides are TGTGCCAGCAGCCAAGATTTCAGGAGGGTTACTGAGACCCAGTACTTC.

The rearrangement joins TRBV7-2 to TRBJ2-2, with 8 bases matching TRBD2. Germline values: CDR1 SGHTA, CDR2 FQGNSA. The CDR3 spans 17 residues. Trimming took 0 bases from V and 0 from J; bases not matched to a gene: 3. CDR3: CASSLAPREANTGELFF. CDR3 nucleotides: TGTGCCAGCAGCTTAGCACCGCGGGAGGCGAACACCGGGGAGCTGTTTTTT.

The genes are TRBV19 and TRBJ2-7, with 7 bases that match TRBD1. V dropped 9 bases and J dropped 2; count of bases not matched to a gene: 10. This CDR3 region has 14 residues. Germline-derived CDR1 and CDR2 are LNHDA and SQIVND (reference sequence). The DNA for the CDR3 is TGTGCCAGCAGATCACTGGGACAGACCTACGAGCAGTACTTC. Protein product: CASRSLGQTYEQYF.

CDR3 DNA sequence: TGTGCCAGCAGCTTAGACCGGGGGGGACTGGATGACACTGAAGCTTTCTTT. As protein: CASSLDRGGLDDTEAFF. This chain joins TRBV7-9 and TRBJ1-1, with TRBD1 as a possible D gene (5 bases). Per germline, CDR1 SEHNR and CDR2 FQNEAQ (reference sequence). Trimming removed 1 base from V and 3 bases from J, with 18 bases in between. The CDR3 contains 17 residues.

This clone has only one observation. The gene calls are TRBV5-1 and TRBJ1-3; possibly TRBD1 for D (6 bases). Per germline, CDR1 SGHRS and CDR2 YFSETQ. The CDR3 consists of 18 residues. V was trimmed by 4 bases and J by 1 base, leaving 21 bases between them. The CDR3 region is CASSVAPGSQGSGNTIYF. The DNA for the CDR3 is TGCGCCAGCAGCGTCGCGCCTGGCTCACAGGGATCTGGAAACACCATATATTTT.

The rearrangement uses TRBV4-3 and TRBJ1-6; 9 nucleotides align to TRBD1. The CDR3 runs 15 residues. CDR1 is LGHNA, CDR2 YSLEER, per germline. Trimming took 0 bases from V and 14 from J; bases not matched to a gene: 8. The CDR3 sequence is CASSQDNTGGTSLHF. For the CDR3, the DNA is TGCGCCAGCAGCCAAGACAATACAGGGGGCACGTCCCTCCACTTT.

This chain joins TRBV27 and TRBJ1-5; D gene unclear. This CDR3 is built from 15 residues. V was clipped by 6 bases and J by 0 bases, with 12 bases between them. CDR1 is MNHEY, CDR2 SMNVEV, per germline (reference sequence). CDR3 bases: TGTGCCAGCAGCCTGGAGGGAAATAGCAATCAGCCCCAGCATTTT. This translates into CASSLEGNSNQPQHF.

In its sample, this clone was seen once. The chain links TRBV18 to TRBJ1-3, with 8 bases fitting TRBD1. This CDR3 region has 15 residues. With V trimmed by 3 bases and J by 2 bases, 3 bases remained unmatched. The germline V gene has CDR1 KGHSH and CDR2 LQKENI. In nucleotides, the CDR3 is TGTGCCAGCTCACCGCAGGGGGCCCCTGGAAACACCATATATTTT. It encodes CASSPQGAPGNTIYF.

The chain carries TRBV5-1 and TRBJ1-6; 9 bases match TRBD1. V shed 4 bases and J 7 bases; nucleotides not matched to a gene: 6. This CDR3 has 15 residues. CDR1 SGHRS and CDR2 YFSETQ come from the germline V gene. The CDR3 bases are TGCGCCAGCAGCGAACCGGGACAGGGAAATTCACCCCTCCACTTT. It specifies CASSEPGQGNSPLHF.

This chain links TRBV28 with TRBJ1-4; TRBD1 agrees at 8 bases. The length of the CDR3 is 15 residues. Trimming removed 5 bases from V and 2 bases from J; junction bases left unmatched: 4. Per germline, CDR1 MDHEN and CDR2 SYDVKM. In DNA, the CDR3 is TGTGCCAGCAGTGGAGACAGGGGCACTAATGAAAAACTGTTTTTT. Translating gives CASSGDRGTNEKLFF.

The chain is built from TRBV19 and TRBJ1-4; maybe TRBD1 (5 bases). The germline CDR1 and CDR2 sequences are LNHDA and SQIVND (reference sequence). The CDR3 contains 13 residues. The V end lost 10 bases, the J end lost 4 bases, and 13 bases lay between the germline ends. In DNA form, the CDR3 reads TGTGCCACGAACAGGAATCTTAATGAAAAACTGTTTTTT. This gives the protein CATNRNLNEKLFF.

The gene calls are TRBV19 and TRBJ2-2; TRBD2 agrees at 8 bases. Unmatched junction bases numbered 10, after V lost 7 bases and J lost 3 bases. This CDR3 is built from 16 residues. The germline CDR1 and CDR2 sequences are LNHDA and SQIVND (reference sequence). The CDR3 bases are TGTGCCAGTACCGAGGGAACTAGCGGTTACACCGGGGAGCTGTTTTTT. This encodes CASTEGTSGYTGELFF.

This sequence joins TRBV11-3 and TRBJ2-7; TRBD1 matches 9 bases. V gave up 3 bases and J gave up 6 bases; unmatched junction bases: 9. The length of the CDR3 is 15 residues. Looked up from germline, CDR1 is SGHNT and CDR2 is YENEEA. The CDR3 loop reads CASSFSGQGLTEQYF. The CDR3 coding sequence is TGTGCCAGCAGCTTTTCTGGACAGGGGTTGACCGAGCAGTACTTC.

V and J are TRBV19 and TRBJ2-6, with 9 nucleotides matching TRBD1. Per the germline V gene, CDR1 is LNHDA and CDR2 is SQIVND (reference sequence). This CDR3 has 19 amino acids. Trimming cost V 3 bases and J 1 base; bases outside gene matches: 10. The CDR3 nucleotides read TGTGCCAGTAGTATTTCTTGGGACAGGGACGCATCTGGGGCCAACGTCCTGACTTTC. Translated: CASSISWDRDASGANVLTF.

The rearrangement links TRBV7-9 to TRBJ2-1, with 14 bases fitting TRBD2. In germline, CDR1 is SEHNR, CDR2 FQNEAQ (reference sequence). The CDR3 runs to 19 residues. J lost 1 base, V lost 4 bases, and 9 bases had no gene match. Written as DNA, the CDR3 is TGTGCCAGCAGCTCATCCGGGACTAGCGGGAGTGGATCCTACAATGAGCAGTTCTTC. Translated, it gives CASSSSGTSGSGSYNEQFF.

This chain's CDR3 is CASSLGHTGGGDSPLHF. CDR3 bases: TGCGCCAGCAGCTTGGGGCACACAGGGGGGGGAGATTCACCCCTCCACTTT. V is TRBV5-1 and J is TRBJ1-6; 8 bases are shared with TRBD1. The V gene end was trimmed by 0 bases and the J gene end by 8 bases; junction bases not matched to a gene: 10. Per germline, CDR1 SGHRS and CDR2 YFSETQ. The CDR3 covers 17 residues.

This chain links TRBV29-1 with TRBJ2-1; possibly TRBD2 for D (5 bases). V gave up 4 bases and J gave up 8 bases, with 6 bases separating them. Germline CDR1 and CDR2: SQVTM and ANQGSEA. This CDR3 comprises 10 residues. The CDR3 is CSVGTDEQFF. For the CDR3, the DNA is TGCAGCGTTGGGACTGATGAGCAGTTCTTC.